This record covers a single TCR beta chain. These data originate in a study of control samples from healthy donors and cancer patients. Profiled with immunoSEQ multiplex PCR; TCRdb holds only in-frame clones, not every one. The sample holds a few hundred thousand clones, roughly 90% seen once. This receptor was taken from a man in his forties or fifties with head and neck cancer. Material: PBMCs.

For the CDR3, the DNA is TGTGCCAGCAGCTGGGTGGAAGAGACCCAGTACTTC. This sequence encodes CASSWVEETQYF. The chain couples TRBV7-9 to TRBJ2-5; D is unclear. The CDR3 runs to 12 residues. V was trimmed by 4 bases and J by 3 bases, leaving 6 bases between them. The germline gives CDR1 SEHNR, CDR2 FQNEAQ (reference sequence).